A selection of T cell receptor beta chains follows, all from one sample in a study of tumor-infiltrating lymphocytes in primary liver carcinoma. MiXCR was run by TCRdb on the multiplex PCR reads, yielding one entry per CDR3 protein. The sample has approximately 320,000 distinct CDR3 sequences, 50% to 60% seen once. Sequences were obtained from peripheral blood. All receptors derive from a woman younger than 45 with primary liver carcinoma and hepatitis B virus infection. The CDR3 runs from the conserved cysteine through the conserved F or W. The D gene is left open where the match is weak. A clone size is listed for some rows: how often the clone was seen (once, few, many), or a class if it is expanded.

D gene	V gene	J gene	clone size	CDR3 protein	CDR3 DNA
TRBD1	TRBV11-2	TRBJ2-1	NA	CASSLQAEAGGEQFF	TGTGCCAGTAGCTTACAAGCGGAAGCAGGGGGTGAGCAGTTCTTC
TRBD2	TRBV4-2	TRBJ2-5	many	CASSQDRTSAETQYF	TGTGCCAGCAGCCAAGATCGGACTAGCGCAGAGACCCAGTACTTC
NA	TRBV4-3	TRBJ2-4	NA	CASNQEPSWATGKNIQYF	TGCGCCAGCAACCAAGAGCCATCCTGGGCAACGGGCAAAAACATTCAGTACTTC
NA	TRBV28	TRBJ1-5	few	CASEVQGRIQPQHF	TGTGCCAGCGAGGTACAGGGTAGGATTCAGCCCCAGCATTTT
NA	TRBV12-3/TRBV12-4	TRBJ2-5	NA	CVSSLLEFQETQYF	TGTGTCAGCAGTTTATTAGAGTTCCAAGAGACCCAGTACTTC
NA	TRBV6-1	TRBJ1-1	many	CASSESRREAFF	TGTGCCAGCAGTGAATCTCGTCGGGAAGCTTTCTTT
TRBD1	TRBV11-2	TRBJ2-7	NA	CASSHGQGPYEQYF	TGTGCCAGCAGTCATGGACAGGGGCCCTACGAGCAGTACTTC
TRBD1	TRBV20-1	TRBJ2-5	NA	CSAISPGQGPQETQYF	TGCAGTGCTATTAGCCCCGGACAGGGGCCTCAAGAGACCCAGTACTTC
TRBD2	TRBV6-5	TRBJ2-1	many	CASSEGLAGFNEQFF	TGTGCCAGCAGTGAAGGACTAGCGGGTTTCAATGAGCAGTTCTTC
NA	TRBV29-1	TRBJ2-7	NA	CSVPGLEGGGVDEQYF	TGCAGCGTCCCTGGACTAGAGGGAGGGGGAGTGGACGAGCAGTACTTC
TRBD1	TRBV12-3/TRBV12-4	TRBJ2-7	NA	CASGPGQGSREQYF	TGTGCCAGCGGACCGGGACAGGGAAGTCGGGAGCAGTACTTC
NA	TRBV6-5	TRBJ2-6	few	CASSYSWDSGANVLTF	TGTGCCAGCAGTTACTCCTGGGACTCTGGGGCCAACGTCCTGACTTTC
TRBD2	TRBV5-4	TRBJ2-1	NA	CDSNKRELAPNEQFF	TGTGACAGCAACAAGCGGGAGCTGGCCCCCAATGAGCAGTTCTTC
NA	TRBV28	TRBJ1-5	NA	CAGSLRSGIGPLHF	TGTGCCGGCAGTTTGAGATCAGGGATCGGGCCCCTGCATTTT
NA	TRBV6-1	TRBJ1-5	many	CASSPGRYSNQPQHF	TGTGCCAGCAGCCCCGGACGGTATAGCAATCAGCCCCAGCATTTT
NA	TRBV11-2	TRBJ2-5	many	CASSVREVETQYF	TGTGCCAGCAGTGTTAGAGAGGTCGAGACCCAGTACTTC
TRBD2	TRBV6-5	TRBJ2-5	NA	CASSLSGGRETQYF	TGTGCCAGCAGCCTCTCTGGCGGGAGAGAGACCCAGTACTTC
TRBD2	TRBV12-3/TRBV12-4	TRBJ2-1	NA	CASSFVGLAGVAVHNEQFF	TGTGCCAGCAGTTTCGTCGGCCTAGCGGGAGTCGCGGTCCACAATGAGCAGTTCTTC
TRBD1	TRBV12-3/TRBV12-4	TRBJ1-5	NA	CANSLDRGQPQHF	TGTGCCAACAGCCTTGACAGGGGACAGCCCCAGCATTTT
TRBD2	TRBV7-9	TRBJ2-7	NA	CASSETSGRAVYVQYF	TGTGCCAGCAGCGAGACTTCCGGGAGGGCCGTCTACGTGCAGTACTTC
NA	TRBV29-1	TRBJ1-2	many	CSVSRDYGYTF	TGCAGCGTTTCCAGAGACTATGGCTACACCTTC
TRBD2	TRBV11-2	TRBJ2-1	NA	CASSSNLAGSEQPF	TGTGCCAGCAGCTCCAACCTAGCGGGAAGCGAGCAGCCCTTC
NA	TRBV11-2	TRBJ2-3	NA	CASSLEGDMQYF	TGTGCCAGTAGCTTAGAGGGGGATATGCAGTATTTT
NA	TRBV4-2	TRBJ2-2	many	CASSPNRGELFF	TGTGCCAGCAGCCCGAACCGGGGGGAGCTGTTTTTT
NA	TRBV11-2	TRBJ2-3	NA	CASSLGWQRSTDTRYF	TGTGCCAGCAGCTTGGGGTGGCAGAGGTCCACAGATACGCGGTATTTT
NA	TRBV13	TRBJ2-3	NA	CASSFGGSPTDTQYF	TGTGCCAGCAGCTTCGGGGGTTCCCCCACAGATACGCAGTATTTT
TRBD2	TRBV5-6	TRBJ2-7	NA	CASSPTGTSTKQYF	TGTGCCAGCAGCCCGACCGGGACTAGCACCAAGCAGTACTTC
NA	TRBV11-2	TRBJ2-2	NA	CACSPGRNMINTGELFF	TGTGCCTGCAGCCCTGGACGGAATATGATAAACACCGGGGAGCTATTTTTT
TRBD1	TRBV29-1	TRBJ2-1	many	CGLRDSYNEQFF	TGCGGACTCCGGGACAGCTACAATGAGCAGTTCTTC
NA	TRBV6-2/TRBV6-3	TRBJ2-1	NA	CTSRRSGSGPNEQFF	TGTACCAGCCGACGATCCGGCAGCGGCCCCAATGAGCAGTTCTTC
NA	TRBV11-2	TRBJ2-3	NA	CASSSRPGPSTDTQYF	TGTGCCAGCAGCTCGAGGCCGGGACCTAGCACAGATACGCAGTATTTT
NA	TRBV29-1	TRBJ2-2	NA	CSVETGTGNTGELFF	TGCAGCGTTGAGACGGGGACTGGGAACACCGGGGAGCTGTTTTTT
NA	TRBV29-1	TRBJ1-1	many	CSVERGGKSEAFF	TGCAGCGTTGAACGGGGAGGTAAATCTGAAGCTTTCTTT
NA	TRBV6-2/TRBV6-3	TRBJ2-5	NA	CAGGRETQYF	TGTGCCGGGGGTCGGGAGACCCAGTACTTC
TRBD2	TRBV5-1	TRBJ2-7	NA	CASSFSGRTYEQYF	TGCGCCAGCAGCTTTAGCGGGCGAACCTACGAGCAGTACTTC
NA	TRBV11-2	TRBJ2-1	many	CASSYLIGGNEQFF	TGTGCCAGCAGCTACCTAATAGGGGGCAATGAGCAGTTCTTC
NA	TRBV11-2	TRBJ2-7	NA	CASNPNSHEQYF	TGTGCCAGCAACCCAAACTCCCACGAGCAGTACTTC
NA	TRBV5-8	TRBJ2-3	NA	CASSLGFAGRGDTQYF	TGTGCCAGCAGCTTGGGGTTTGCGGGTCGAGGAGATACGCAGTATTTT
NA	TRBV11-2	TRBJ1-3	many	CASSYRTVISGNTIYF	TGTGCCAGCAGCTACCGGACAGTTATATCTGGAAACACCATATATTTT
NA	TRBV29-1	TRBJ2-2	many	CSVDAAGGELFF	TGCAGCGTTGACGCAGCAGGCGGGGAGCTGTTTTTT
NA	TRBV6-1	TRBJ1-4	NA	CVSSDQPGATNGKLFF	TGTGTCAGCAGTGACCAACCAGGTGCAACTAATGGAAAACTGTTTTTT
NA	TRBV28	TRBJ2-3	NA	CASSSGLGTDTQYF	TGTGCCAGCAGCTCGGGGTTGGGCACAGATACGCAGTATTTT
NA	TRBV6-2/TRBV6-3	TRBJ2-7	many	CASSEAFSYEQYF	TGTGCCAGCAGCGAGGCTTTCAGCTACGAGCAGTACTTC
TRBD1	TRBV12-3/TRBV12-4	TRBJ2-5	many	CASSRGQGFVTQYF	TGTGCCAGCAGCCGGGGACAGGGGTTCGTGACCCAGTACTTC